Below, one T cell receptor (beta chain) is given with its context. This receptor's antigen is unknown. There are no base qualities to consult, and no much larger clone falls within one base. The data originate from a study of OX40 agonist ivuxolimab in advanced cancers. Regarding the study in general: The costimulatory receptor OX40 (CD134) was targeted by ivuxolimab, a fully human IgG2 agonistic monoclonal antibody. Peripheral TCRbeta sequencing aimed to test whether ivuxolimab altered TCR sequence diversity and caused clonal T-cell expansion. Of the 50 to 55 dose-escalation patients, hepatocellular carcinoma was present in 19, melanoma in around 15, renal cell carcinoma in 9 and head and neck cancer in 9. Three dose-escalation patients achieved partial responses, one with hepatocellular carcinoma and two with cutaneous melanoma. In the dose-escalation cohort, roughly 80% of patients were male, and the mean age was approximately 60 years, with a range of roughly 20 to 79. The paper reports the monotherapy dose-escalation portion (N of about 50 patients) of the phase I ivuxolimab trial. Patients were allowed to have had prior anti-PD-1, anti-PD-L1 or anti-CTLA-4 therapy, and around 37% of the dose-escalation patients had previously received checkpoint inhibitors. Intravenous ivuxolimab was administered to patients every 2 weeks at six dose levels: 0.01, 0.1, 0.3, 1.5, 3 and 10 mg/kg.

V loses 7 bases of germline sequence and J loses 2 bases, and the interval between the two ends is 5 bases. The CDR3 contains 11 residues, cysteine and phenylalanine counted. CDR3 DNA only is kept here, 33 bases in frame from base 1. From the germline V gene, CDR1 is SQVTM and CDR2 is ANQGSEA. General conclusions and limits of the study: Low levels of normalized T-cell clonal expansion were also seen in some nonresponding patients. In the 0.1-3.0 mg/kg groups, partial responders were among the patients with the lowest normalized peripheral clonal expansion, particularly in CD8+ T cells. At doses of 0.1 to 3.0 mg/kg, clonal expansion of both CD4+ and CD8+ T cells in blood was seen between baseline and week 6. The antigen specificity of the clonally expanded peripheral T cells was not determined. On average, CD8+ T cells showed more expanded clones than CD4+ T cells after ivuxolimab.

For sequencing of the TCRbeta CDR3 region, genomic DNA was extracted from the sorted cells. TCRbeta CDR3 regions were sequenced using the immunoSEQ Assay. Here the immuneACCESS table is served through TCRdb, limited to in-frame sequences with V and J called. Missing clones are a known gap in these copies; in checked studies unresolved V genes cover under half, and the rest lacks a known reason. Counted in this sample were about 84,000 clones; 80% to 90% of them appeared once. The ten largest clones add up to less than 0.2% of the sample. The trial excluded patients who had a history of autoimmune disease or who were on systemic immunosuppression. Peripheral blood for TCR sequencing was collected from all dose cohorts at baseline, on cycle 4 day 1, and on cycle 7 day 1. Samples were obtained from an open-label, multicenter, first-in-human phase I dose-escalation trial of ivuxolimab. Adults with locally advanced or metastatic head and neck squamous cell, hepatocellular, melanoma or renal cell carcinoma were enrolled in the trial. Before TCR sequencing, CD4+ and CD8+ T cells were separately sorted from peripheral blood.

The sample was CD4+ or CD8+ T cells sorted from blood, taken in a trial of the OX40 agonist ivuxolimab. The rearranged chain carries TRBV29-1 and TRBJ1-4; the D gene remains uncertain. This sequence originates from an adult with an advanced solid tumor such as melanoma, head and neck, liver or kidney cancer. The CDR3 amino acid sequence is: CSGGTNEKLFF. The sequenced DNA: TGCAGCGGAGGGACTAATGAAAAACTGTTTTTT.